These 13 T cell receptor beta chains were all obtained from the same sample, sequenced in a study of blood T cell repertoires in COVID-19 (dated by TCRdb to 2018 to 2021). To prepare the library, the immunoSEQ multiplex PCR assay was applied. Held by TCRdb, this immuneACCESS table contains in-frame sequences only and omits some clones. Under half of the omission traces to an unresolved V gene where checked; the cause of the rest is unknown. Counted in this sample were about 62,000 clones; about nine tenths of them appeared once. Jointly, the top ten make up 1.3% of the sample. The specimen sequenced was peripheral blood. Receptor source: an elderly woman with acute or convalescent COVID-19.

The chain is built from TRBV6-5 and TRBJ2-2; 12 nucleotides align to TRBD2. The CDR3 covers 14 residues. The germline gives CDR1 MNHEY, CDR2 SVGAGI. Germline trimming cut 6 bases from V and 4 bases from J; bases unmatched to any gene: 0. CDR3 sequence reads: CASRTSGSTGELFF. The CDR3 DNA is TGTGCCAGCAGGACTAGCGGGAGCACCGGGGAGCTGTTTTTT.

This chain links TRBV3-1 (or the pseudogene TRBV3-2) with TRBJ2-3, with a possible D match to TRBD1 (6 bases). V lost 6 bases and J lost 2, with 9 bases in between. The CDR3 contains 13 residues. Germline CDR1 LGHDT, CDR2 YNNKEL (reference sequence). The CDR3 sequence: CASSTGTTDTQYF. DNA of the CDR3: TGTGCCAGCAGTACAGGGACCACAGATACGCAGTATTTT.

V is TRBV7-8 and J is TRBJ2-2; TRBD1 agrees at 7 bases. The CDR3 length is 15 residues. Germline CDR1 reads SGHVS; CDR2 reads FQNEAQ. V shed 5 bases and J 6 bases; nucleotides not matched to a gene: 9. DNA of the CDR3: TGTGCCAGCAGCCAGACGACAGGGCAAGCCGGGGAGCTGTTTTTT. Translation: CASSQTTGQAGELFF.

This chain uses TRBV19 with TRBJ1-6; D is uncertain. CDR1 is LNHDA, CDR2 SQIVND, per germline (reference sequence). The germline V and J ends were trimmed by 4 bases and 6 bases, with 7 bases remaining between them. CDR3 length: 13 amino acids. CDR3 bases: TGTGCCAGTAGTAATGTACTTAATTCACCCCTCCACTTT. The encoded protein is CASSNVLNSPLHF.

This CDR3 is CASSLASGTGHGYTF. The CDR3 DNA reads TGTGCCAGCAGCTTAGCGTCTGGGACAGGGCATGGCTACACCTTC. The rearrangement links TRBV7-2 to TRBJ1-2; TRBD1 matches 9 bases. V shed 0 bases and J 6 bases; nucleotides not matched to a gene: 5. The germline CDR1 and CDR2 sequences are SGHTA and FQGNSA. CDR3 length: 15 amino acids.

This clone has only a few counts. V usage is TRBV5-4 and J usage is TRBJ2-6; 11 nucleotides match TRBD1. This CDR3 contains 17 residues. The J segment lost 0 bases and the V segment lost 5 bases, leaving 4 bases of the junction unmatched. Germline V gene sequence: CDR1 SGHNT, CDR2 YYREEE (reference sequence). The CDR3 coding sequence is TGTGCCAGCAGTCGGGGGACAGGGGGCTCTGGGGCCAACGTCCTGACTTTC. Translation gives CASSRGTGGSGANVLTF.

The chain employs TRBV18 and TRBJ2-7; unclear D gene. Germline loops: CDR1 KGHSH, CDR2 LQKENI. With 2 bases removed from V and 4 bases from J, the gap between germline ends came to 6 bases. The CDR3 has 12 amino acids. CDR3 in DNA: TGTGCCAGCTCACCATACGCGTACGAGCAGTACTTC. Its protein product is CASSPYAYEQYF.

The chain recombines TRBV10-3 with TRBJ2-3; 7 bases match TRBD1. This CDR3 has 12 amino acids. V was clipped by 9 bases and J by 7 bases; unmatched bases: 7. CDR1 is ENHRY and CDR2 is SYGVKD in the germline V gene. CDR3 in DNA: TGTGCCATTAGGACAGGCGGTAATACGCAGTATTTT. Translating it yields CAIRTGGNTQYF.

This sequence joins TRBV27 and TRBJ2-4; D may be TRBD1 (5 bases). There are 17 residues in the CDR3. The V and J ends lost 5 bases and 0 bases respectively, with 17 bases between them. The germline gives CDR1 MNHEY, CDR2 SMNVEV (reference sequence). The CDR3 nucleotides read TGTGCCAGCAGTCCTGCGCAGGGATCAGTAGCCAAAAACATTCAGTACTTC. Encoded protein: CASSPAQGSVAKNIQYF.

The chain joins TRBV3-1 (or the pseudogene TRBV3-2) to TRBJ1-2, with 7 nucleotides matching TRBD1. The CDR3 loop spans 14 amino acids. Germline V CDR1 and CDR2: LGHDT, YNNKEL (reference sequence). The junction had 8 bases not matched to a gene; V was cut back by 8 bases and J by 2 bases. The CDR3: CASSGAGGNYGYTF. CDR3 nucleotides: TGTGCCAGCTCAGGGGCAGGGGGGAACTATGGCTACACCTTC.

The V and J genes are TRBV5-1 and TRBJ1-6; D is unclear. V gave up 0 bases and J gave up 6 bases, with 10 bases separating them. The CDR3 runs to 15 residues. The germline gives CDR1 SGHRS, CDR2 YFSETQ. The CDR3 here is CASSLEAGGNSPLHF. As DNA, the CDR3 is TGCGCCAGCAGCTTGGAGGCGGGTGGTAATTCACCCCTCCACTTT.

Remarks on this clone: A junction boundary mismatches the germline segment, possibly from a read error. V and J are TRBV5-4 and TRBJ1-1; D not resolved. The CDR3 is made up of 14 amino acids. Germline CDR1 SGHNT, CDR2 YYREEE (reference sequence). The CDR3 sequence is CASSLEVQAPVVIF. The CDR3 coding sequence is TGTGCCAGCAGCTTGGAGGTCCAGGCCCCGGTTGTGATCTTT.

The chain combines TRBV7-7 with TRBJ2-5, with TRBD2 matching 15 bases. CDR1 is SSHAT, CDR2 FNYEAQ, per germline (reference sequence). The CDR3 has 14 amino acids. V lost 8 bases to trimming and J lost 5 bases; unmatched junction nucleotides: 3. CDR3 region: CASGGLAGGETQYF. CDR3 bases: TGTGCCAGCGGCGGACTAGCGGGGGGGGAGACCCAGTACTTC.